The next 27 T cell receptor beta chains were all read from a single sample in a study of read filtering for tumor transcriptome and immune sequencing. Molecular barcoded adaptors covering alpha/delta and beta/gamma chains were used on 400 ng RNA. TCRdb used MiXCR to reprocess the reads, holding one entry per CDR3 protein. The table has some 40,000 distinct CDR3 sequences, approximately 15% seen once. The source material was a population of CD138-negative cells sorted from bone marrow. The receptors derive from a donor aged 40 or over with multiple myeloma.

This clonotype was detected many times. This chain links TRBV10-3 with TRBJ2-5; possibly TRBD2 for D (7 bases). The V gene's germline CDR1 is ENHRY and CDR2 SYGVKD. V lost 6 bases and J 4 bases, leaving 12 bases between the germline ends. The CDR3 has 13 residues. CDR3 residues: CAIRGAGAETQYF. CDR3 coding DNA: TGTGCCATCAGAGGGGCGGGGGCAGAGACCCAGTACTTC.

As to this clonotype: It may be a read error: a sequence one base away is much more abundant. This chain connects TRBV5-4 to TRBJ2-1; no definite D call. Germline values: CDR1 SGHNT, CDR2 YYREEE (reference sequence). V was cut by 5 bases and J by 8 bases, with 8 bases left in between. The CDR3 has 11 amino acids. This CDR3 is CASRTSDEQFF. The CDR3 DNA follows: TGTGCCAGCAGAACGAGCGATGAGCAGTTCTTC.

This clonotype showed up many times. The chain employs TRBV7-9 and TRBJ2-3; perhaps TRBD1 as D (6 bases). The CDR3 runs 12 residues. V lost 9 bases and J lost 4, with 11 bases in between. Per the germline V gene, CDR1 is SEHNR and CDR2 is FQNEAQ (reference sequence). As DNA, the CDR3 is TGTGCCAGTAAGACAGGTCCAGATACGCAGTATTTT. This gives the protein CASKTGPDTQYF.

The chain joins TRBV13 to TRBJ2-1, with TRBD2 matching over 15 bases. Losses at the gene ends were 4 bases for V and 10 bases for J; bases not matched to a gene: 5. The CDR3 is 15 amino acids. Germline loops: CDR1 PRHDT, CDR2 FYEKMQ (reference sequence). The DNA for the CDR3 is TGTGCCAGCAGCTCGGGACTAGCGGGGGGAGGAGAGCAGTTCTTC. Amino acid sequence: CASSSGLAGGGEQFF.

This clonotype was detected ten times or more. A much more abundant neighbour one base away suggests this may be a read error. The chain couples TRBV29-1 to TRBJ2-1; D is possibly TRBD1 (6 bases). Per the germline V gene, CDR1 is SQVTM and CDR2 is ANQGSEA. This CDR3 contains 15 residues. The CDR3 here is CSVTGTPNSYNGQFF. The CDR3 DNA follows: TGCAGCGTTACCGGGACACCGAACTCCTACAATGGGCAGTTCTTC.

Concerning this clonotype itself: With a much larger clone just one base away, this may be a read error. The V gene is TRBV9, the J gene TRBJ1-4; D is undetermined. The better agreement between TRBJ2-3 and the DNA end casts doubt on the J call. CDR1 SGDLS and CDR2 YYNGEE come from the germline V gene. The CDR3 runs 15 residues. The chain's CDR3 is CASSEETRTPPVQYF. In DNA form, the CDR3 reads TGTGCCAGCAGTGAAGAAACCAGGACCCCTCCCGTGCAGTATTTT.

Many counts were recorded for this clonotype. The chain recombines TRBV7-2 with TRBJ2-2; 8 bases fit TRBD2. CDR1 SGHTA and CDR2 FQGNSA come from the germline V gene. Trimming cost V 1 base and J 3 bases; bases outside gene matches: 7. The CDR3 is 17 amino acids. CDR3 sequence (DNA): TGTGCCAGCAGCTTAGTCCTCGGGGGGGCGTACACCGGGGAGCTGTTTTTT. Amino acids: CASSLVLGGAYTGELFF.

This clonotype was seen ten or more times. The V and J genes are TRBV7-3 and TRBJ2-1; D call uncertain. Trimming left V 5 bases short and J 4 bases short, with 9 bases between. The germline V gene encodes CDR1 SGHTA and CDR2 FQGTGA. CDR3 length: 13 residues. CDR3 coding DNA: TGTGCCAGCAGCCAAGGAGATTACAATGAGCAGTTCTTC. It specifies CASSQGDYNEQFF.

This clonotype was seen many times. The V and J genes are TRBV29-1 and TRBJ1-2; no firm D call. Trimming took 5 bases from V and 5 from J, leaving 9 bases between them. The germline V gene has CDR1 SQVTM and CDR2 ANQGSEA. There are 11 residues in the CDR3. The CDR3 sequence is CSVPNRYGYTF. Written as DNA, the CDR3 is TGCAGCGTTCCTAATCGATATGGCTACACCTTC.

The table lists this clonotype with many counts. V usage is TRBV19 and J usage is TRBJ2-2; TRBD1 might be the D (6 bases). Germline V lookup: CDR1 LNHDA, CDR2 SQIVND (reference sequence). The germline V and J ends were trimmed by 6 bases and 3 bases, with 11 bases remaining between them. The CDR3 sequence is 14 residues long. The CDR3 protein is CASSRQVDTGELFF. The DNA of the CDR3 is TGTGCCAGTAGCAGACAGGTGGACACCGGGGAGCTGTTTTTT.

A note on this clonotype: Possible read error: a much larger clone is one base away. The V and J genes are TRBV6-5 and TRBJ1-1; no firm D call. The germline V and J ends were trimmed by 8 bases and 1 base, with 14 bases remaining between them. CDR3 length: 14 amino acids. Germline CDR1 is MNHEY and CDR2 is SVGAGI. The CDR3 protein is CASHGAGKNTEAFF. CDR3 nucleotide sequence: TGTGCCAGCCACGGAGCGGGGAAGAACACTGAAGCTTTCTTT.

This clonotype was found many times. The chain recombines TRBV25-1 with TRBJ2-3; D uncertain. Germline-derived CDR1 and CDR2 are MGHDK and SYGVNS. The CDR3 is 15 amino acids. The V gene lost 4 bases and the J gene lost 0 bases, with 11 bases spanning the gap. Written as DNA, the CDR3 is TGTGCCAGCAGTGGAAACTCTATTAGCACAGATACGCAGTATTTT. Its protein product is CASSGNSISTDTQYF.

The table lists this clonotype with many counts. This sequence joins TRBV28 and TRBJ2-1, with 9 bases matching TRBD1. V lost 5 bases and J lost 5; bases outside the gene matches: 7. The V gene's germline CDR1 is MDHEN and CDR2 SYDVKM. The CDR3 sequence is 15 residues long. This CDR3 reads CASSLWDRVNNEQFF. In DNA form, the CDR3 reads TGTGCCAGCAGTCTGTGGGACAGGGTAAACAATGAGCAGTTCTTC.

This clonotype was seen at least ten times. The junction departs from germline at one end; a sequencing error may be responsible. This rearrangement joins TRBV5-1 to TRBJ2-2; weak D call: TRBD1 (6 bases). The length of the CDR3 is 14 residues. Per the germline V gene, CDR1 is SGHRS and CDR2 is YFSETQ. CDR3 region: CASMGALNAGELFF. CDR3 DNA sequence: TGCGCCAGCATGGGGGCGTTGAACGCCGGGGAGCTGTTTTTT.

At least ten counts were recorded for this clonotype. The V call is TRBV18, the J call TRBJ1-1, with D possibly being TRBD1 (6 bases). Trimming took 6 bases from V and 1 from J, leaving 15 bases between them. In germline, CDR1 is KGHSH, CDR2 LQKENI. This CDR3 is built from 15 residues. CDR3 protein: CASSSYRATNTEAFF. DNA for the CDR3: TGTGCCAGCTCGTCTTACAGGGCCACGAACACTGAAGCTTTCTTT.

This clonotype occurred many times. The chain links TRBV3-1 to TRBJ1-1; D is perhaps TRBD1 (6 bases). V was cut by 4 bases and J by 1 base, with 10 bases left in between. The CDR3 totals 14 residues. The V gene's germline CDR1 is LGHDT and CDR2 YNNKEL (reference sequence). The DNA for the CDR3 is TGTGCCAGCAGCCTAGGGGGGCAGAACACTGAAGCTTTCTTT. It codes for CASSLGGQNTEAFF.

This clonotype was detected a few times. A read error likely explains this, since a far larger clone differs by one base. The chain uses TRBV28 and TRBJ1-1; possible D gene TRBD1, 5 bases. The J call may be incorrect, as the DNA end agrees better with TRBJ1-6. CDR1 and CDR2 from the germline V gene are MDHEN and SYDVKM. The CDR3 loop spans 16 amino acids. The CDR3 sequence: CASRATLGGGESHLHF. CDR3 in DNA: TGTGCCAGCAGAGCCACGTTGGGGGGAGGCGAATCACACCTCCACTTT.

This clonotype was recorded at least ten times. The chain carries TRBV7-9 and TRBJ1-4; D remains ambiguous. Germline lookup yields CDR1 SEHNR and CDR2 FQNEAQ (reference sequence). Trimming removed 2 bases at V and 4 bases at J, with 8 bases between. The CDR3 length is 14 residues. The CDR3 DNA is TGTGCCAGCAGCTTAAGCCTTAATAATGAAAAACTGTTTTTT. As protein: CASSLSLNNEKLFF.

As concerns this clonotype: With a much larger clone just one base away, this may be a read error. This chain uses TRBV7-2 with TRBJ2-3; perhaps TRBD2 as D (6 bases). The CDR3 contains 12 residues. The V gene's germline CDR1 is SGHTA and CDR2 FQGNSA. The CDR3 loop reads CASSLSGDTQCF. In nucleotides, the CDR3 is TGTGCCAGCAGCTTATCGGGAGATACGCAGTGTTTT.

About this clonotype: A much larger clone differs from this one at a single base, so this may be a read error. The genes are TRBV7-6 and TRBJ1-3; maybe TRBD1 (6 bases). Germline-derived CDR1 and CDR2 are SGHVS and FNYEAQ. The CDR3 totals 15 residues. V was trimmed by 1 base and J by 2 bases, leaving 9 bases between them. In nucleotides, the CDR3 is TGTGCCAGCAGCTTAGAGCAGGGGACTGGAAACACCATATATTTT. Translating gives CASSLEQGTGNTIYF. Combining the CDR3 with reference TRBV7-6 and TRBJ1-3 gives the whole variable domain GAGVSQSPRYKVTKRGQDVALRCDPISGHVSLYWYRQALGQGPEFLTYFNYEAQQDKSGLPNDRFSAERPEGSISTLTIQRTEQRDSAMYRCASSLEQGTGNTIYFGEGSWLTVV.

The table lists this clonotype with many counts. The CDR3 reads CASSEGPNGDTQYF. The DNA of the CDR3 is TGTGCCAGCAGCGAGGGACCCAACGGAGATACGCAGTATTTT. J is TRBJ2-3 and V is TRBV7-6; TRBD1 or TRBD2 may be the D gene (5 bases each). Germline V gene data show CDR1 as SGHVS and CDR2 as FNYEAQ. Trimming removed 5 bases at V and 5 bases at J, with 14 bases between. CDR3 length: 14 amino acids.

This clonotype has more than one count but fewer than ten. The rearrangement joins TRBV30 to TRBJ2-5; D remains ambiguous. CDR3 length equals 12 residues. V was pared by 0 bases and J by 4 bases, with 6 bases between. CDR1 is GTSNPN, CDR2 SVGIG, per germline (reference sequence). The CDR3 sequence is CAWSVQGETQYF. CDR3 in DNA: TGTGCCTGGAGTGTCCAAGGAGAGACCCAGTACTTC.

The V call is TRBV7-3, the J call TRBJ2-3; D gene ambiguous. Germline V lookup: CDR1 SGHTA, CDR2 FQGTGA. Trimming took 5 bases from V and 2 from J, leaving 11 bases between them. The CDR3 spans 14 residues. The CDR3 region is CASSVDGSTDTQYF. DNA for the CDR3: TGTGCCAGCAGCGTGGACGGATCCACAGATACGCAGTATTTT. Using reference TRBV7-3 and TRBJ2-3 for the parts outside the CDR3, the full variable domain is GAGVSQTPSNKVTEKGKYVELRCDPISGHTALYWYRQSLGQGPEFLIYFQGTGAADDSGLPNDRFFAVRPEGSVSTLKIQRTERGDSAVYLCASSVDGSTDTQYFGPGTRLTVL.

In this sample, this clonotype is medium-sized (0.01 to 0.1%). The DNA of the CDR3 is TGTGCCAGCAGCTCAACCCGTACCAATGAGCAGTTCTTC. It encodes CASSSTRTNEQFF. The gene calls are TRBV7-7 and TRBJ2-1; D ambiguous. The germline gives CDR1 SSHAT, CDR2 FNYEAQ (reference sequence). This CDR3 comprises 13 residues. V was shortened by 4 bases and J by 6 bases, with 10 bases between the two germline ends. Complete variable domain (other parts from reference TRBV7-7 and TRBJ2-1): GAGVSQSPRYKVTKRGQDVTLRCDPISSHATLYWYQQALGQGPEFLTYFNYEAQPDKSGLPSDRFSAERPEGSISTLTIQRTEQRDSAMYRCASSSTRTNEQFFGPGTRLTVL.

In this sample, this clonotype turned up many times. Given a much more abundant clone one base away, this may be a read error. This rearrangement joins TRBV5-5 to TRBJ2-1, with D perhaps matching TRBD1 or TRBD2 (5 bases each). This CDR3 has 17 amino acids. Germline V gene lookup returns CDR1 SGHKS and CDR2 YYEKEE (reference sequence). Here the CDR3 DNA reads TGTGCCAGCAGCTCCCGGGACGGAGAAAACTCCTACAATGGGCAGTTCTTC. Protein product: CASSSRDGENSYNGQFF.

This clonotype was counted at least ten times. The chain links TRBV24-1 to TRBJ2-1, with a possible D match to TRBD2 (7 bases). This CDR3 spans 16 amino acids. CDR1 is KGHDR, CDR2 SFDVKD, per germline. The V end was cut by 4 bases, the J end by 5 bases, with 17 bases between. The CDR3 spells CATSEPTGGHHNEQFF. The CDR3 coding sequence is TGTGCCACCAGTGAGCCGACGGGGGGCCATCACAATGAGCAGTTCTTC.

This clonotype showed up many times. The chain joins TRBV5-6 to TRBJ1-6; no firm D call. This CDR3 contains 14 residues. Trimming left V 1 base short and J 10 bases short, with 12 bases between. Germline V gene data show CDR1 as SGHDT and CDR2 as YYEEEE. The chain's CDR3 is CASSLLPLQSPLHF. DNA for the CDR3: TGTGCCAGCAGCTTGCTTCCCCTCCAGTCACCCCTCCACTTT.